This T cell receptor beta chain stems from a study of T cell changes during pregnancy in multiple sclerosis. The CDR3 is 13 residues long. Looked up from germline, CDR1 is SGHRS and CDR2 is YFSETQ. Trimming cost V 0 bases and J 9 bases; bases outside gene matches: 1. Profiled with immunoSEQ multiplex PCR; TCRdb holds only in-frame clones, not every one. The sample consists of roughly 67,000 clones, just over 90% of them appearing once. The rearrangement uses TRBV5-1 and TRBJ1-2; 11 nucleotides match TRBD1. The TCR sequence derives from a female donor with multiple sclerosis, enrolled in a pregnancy study. Sequenced material: peripheral blood, taken in the second trimester of pregnancy. CDR3 bases: TGCGCCAGCAGCTTGGGGGACAGGGGGAGCTACACCTTC. Its translation is CASSLGDRGSYTF.